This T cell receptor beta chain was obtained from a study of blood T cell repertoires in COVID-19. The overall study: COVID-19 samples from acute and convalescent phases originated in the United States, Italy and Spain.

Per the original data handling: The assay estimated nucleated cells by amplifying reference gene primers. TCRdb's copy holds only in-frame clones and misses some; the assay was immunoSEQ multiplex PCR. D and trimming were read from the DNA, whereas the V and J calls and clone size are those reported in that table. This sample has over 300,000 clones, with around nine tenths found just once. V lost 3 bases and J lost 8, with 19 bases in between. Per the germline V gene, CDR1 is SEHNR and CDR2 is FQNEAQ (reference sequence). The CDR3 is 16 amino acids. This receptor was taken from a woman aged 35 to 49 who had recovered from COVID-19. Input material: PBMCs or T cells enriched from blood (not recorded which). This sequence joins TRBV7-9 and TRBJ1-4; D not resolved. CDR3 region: CASSLSGLGIREKLFF. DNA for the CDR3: TGTGCCAGCAGCTTGAGCGGCTTAGGAATACGGGAAAAACTGTTTTTT. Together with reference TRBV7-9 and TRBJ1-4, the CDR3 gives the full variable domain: DTGVSQNPRHKITKRGQNVTFRCDPISEHNRLYWYRQTLGQGPEFLTYFQNEAQLEKSRLLSDRFSAERPKGSFSTLEIQRTEQGDSAMYLCASSLSGLGIREKLFFGSGTQLSVL.